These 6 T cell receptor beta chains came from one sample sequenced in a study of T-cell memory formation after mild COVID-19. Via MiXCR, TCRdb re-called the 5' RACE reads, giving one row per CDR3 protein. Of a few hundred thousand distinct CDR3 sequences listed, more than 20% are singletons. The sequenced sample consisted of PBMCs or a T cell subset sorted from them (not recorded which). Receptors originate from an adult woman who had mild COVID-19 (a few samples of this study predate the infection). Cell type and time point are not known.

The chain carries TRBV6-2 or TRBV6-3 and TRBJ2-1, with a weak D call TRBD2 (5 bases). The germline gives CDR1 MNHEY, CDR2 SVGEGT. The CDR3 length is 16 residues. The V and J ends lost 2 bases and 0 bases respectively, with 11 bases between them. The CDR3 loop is CASSYERRFSYNEQFF. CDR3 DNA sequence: TGTGCCAGCAGTTACGAGCGGCGATTCTCCTACAATGAGCAGTTCTTC.

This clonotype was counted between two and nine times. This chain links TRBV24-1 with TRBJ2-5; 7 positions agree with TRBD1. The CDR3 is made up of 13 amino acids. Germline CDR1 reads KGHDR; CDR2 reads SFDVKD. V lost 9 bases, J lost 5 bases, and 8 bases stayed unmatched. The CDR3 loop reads CATGPTGTETQYF. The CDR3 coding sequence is TGTGCCACCGGACCGACAGGGACGGAGACCCAGTACTTC.

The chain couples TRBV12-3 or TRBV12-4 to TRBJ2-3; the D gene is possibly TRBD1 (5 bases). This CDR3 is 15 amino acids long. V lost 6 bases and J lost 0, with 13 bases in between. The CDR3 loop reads CASSSTVSSTDTQYF. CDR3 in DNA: TGTGCCAGCAGCTCGACAGTTAGTAGCACAGATACGCAGTATTTT.

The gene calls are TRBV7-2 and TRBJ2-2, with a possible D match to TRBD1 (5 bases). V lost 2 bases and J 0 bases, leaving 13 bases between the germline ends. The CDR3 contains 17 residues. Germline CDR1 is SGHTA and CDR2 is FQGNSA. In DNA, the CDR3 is TGTGCCAGCAGCTTAAGTAGAGACAGAGCGAACACCGGGGAGCTGTTTTTT. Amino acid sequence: CASSLSRDRANTGELFF. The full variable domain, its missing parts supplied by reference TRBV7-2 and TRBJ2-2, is GAGVSQSPSNKVTEKGKDVELRCDPISGHTALYWYRQSLGQGLEFLIYFQGNSAPDKSGLPSDRFSAERTGGSVSTLTIQRTQQEDSAVYLCASSLSRDRANTGELFFGEGSRLTVL.

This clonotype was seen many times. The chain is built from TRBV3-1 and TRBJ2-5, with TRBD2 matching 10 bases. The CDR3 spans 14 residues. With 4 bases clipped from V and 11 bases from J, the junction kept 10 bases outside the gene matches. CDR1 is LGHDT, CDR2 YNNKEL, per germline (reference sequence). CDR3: CASSPPSSGGTQYF. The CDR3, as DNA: TGTGCCAGCAGCCCTCCATCTAGCGGGGGAACTCAGTACTTC.

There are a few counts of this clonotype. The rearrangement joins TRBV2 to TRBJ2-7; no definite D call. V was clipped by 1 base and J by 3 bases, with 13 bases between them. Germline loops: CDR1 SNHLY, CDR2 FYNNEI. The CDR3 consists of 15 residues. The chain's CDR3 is CASSEGDGLSYEQYF. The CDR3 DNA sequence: TGTGCCAGCAGTGAAGGCGACGGTCTGAGCTACGAGCAGTACTTC.